This entry lists 30 T cell receptor beta chains sequenced from one sample in a study of shared clonotypes between healthy human individuals. CD45RO-negative, CCR7-positively selected cells formed the naive CD8 fraction, excluding terminally differentiated effector memory CD45RA+ cells. Assay used: immunoSEQ multiplex PCR; TCRdb lists only in-frame clones, some missing. The sample holds about 590,000 clones, 95% to 96% seen once. Sequencing was performed on naive CD8+ T cells sorted from blood. The receptors stem from a woman in her 30s in good health.

The rearrangement links TRBV4-1 to TRBJ2-5; 7 nucleotides align to TRBD2. The end of the DNA aligns better with TRBJ2-7, so the J call may be wrong. Germline loops: CDR1 MGHRA, CDR2 YSYEKL. The CDR3 covers 14 residues. Here the CDR3 DNA reads TGCGCCAGCAGCCCCCCTAGCGGCGCCTACGAGCAGTACTTC. This translates into CASSPPSGAYEQYF.

This chain connects TRBV19 to TRBJ1-5; possible D gene TRBD1, 6 bases. Germline V gene sequence: CDR1 LNHDA, CDR2 SQIVND (reference sequence). V dropped 9 bases and J dropped 1 base, with 13 bases sitting between them. The CDR3 covers 14 residues. CDR3 sequence (DNA): TGTGCCAGCCTAGGGGGGGCGAGCAATCAGCCCCAGCATTTT. It specifies CASLGGASNQPQHF. The full variable domain, in which reference TRBV19 and TRBJ1-5 provide the parts outside the CDR3, is DGGITQSPKYLFRKEGQNVTLSCEQNLNHDAMYWYRQDPGQGLRLIYYSQIVNDFQKGDIAEGYSVSREKKESFPLTVTSAQKNPTAFYLCASLGGASNQPQHFGDGTRLSIL.

V and J are TRBV5-8 and TRBJ1-2; D not resolved. From germline, CDR1 is SGHTS and CDR2 YDEGEE. Trimming removed 2 bases from V and 1 base from J, with 12 bases in between. CDR3 length: 15 amino acids. The CDR3: CASSLPQFVNYGYTF. The CDR3 nucleotides are TGTGCCAGCAGCTTACCACAGTTCGTTAACTATGGCTACACCTTC.

This chain links TRBV5-1 with TRBJ2-5; tentatively, D is TRBD1 or TRBD2 (9 bases each). The J call could be wrong; TRBJ2-7 is a better fit for the DNA end. The CDR3 totals 17 residues. In germline, CDR1 is SGHRS, CDR2 YFSETQ. The CDR3 spells CASMPGTGLAGTYEQYF. The CDR3 DNA sequence: TGCGCCAGCATGCCCGGGACAGGGCTAGCGGGGACCTACGAGCAGTACTTC.

This chain links TRBV28 with TRBJ2-7; 9 bases fit TRBD2. J lost 4 bases, V lost 3 bases, and 4 bases had no gene match. CDR3 length: 14 amino acids. The germline CDR1 and CDR2 sequences are MDHEN and SYDVKM. CDR3 bases: TGTGCCAGCAGTTTGGGACTAGCTTTATACGAGCAGTACTTC. This encodes CASSLGLALYEQYF.

The rearrangement joins TRBV6-4 to TRBJ1-5; the D is unclear. This CDR3 contains 12 residues. V lost 3 bases and J 3 bases, leaving 3 bases between the germline ends. Looked up from germline, CDR1 is MRHNA and CDR2 is SNTAGT. The CDR3 loop reads CASSDLNQPQHF. In DNA form, the CDR3 reads TGTGCCAGCAGTGATCTCAATCAGCCCCAGCATTTT.

This clone was seen just once. V and J are TRBV27 and TRBJ2-3; 10 nucleotides align to TRBD2. The germline gives CDR1 MNHEY, CDR2 SMNVEV (reference sequence). CDR3 size: 16 residues. V dropped 1 base and J dropped 7; count of bases not matched to a gene: 8. The CDR3, as DNA: TGTGCCAGCAGTTTATACCTAGCGGGAGTAGGAAATACGCAGTATTTT. This sequence encodes CASSLYLAGVGNTQYF.

The chain carries TRBV9 and TRBJ2-2, with D perhaps TRBD2 (5 bases). CDR3 length equals 17 residues. Trimming removed 4 bases from V and 3 bases from J, with 19 bases in between. The germline CDR1 and CDR2 sequences are SGDLS and YYNGEE. CDR3 protein: CASSFPGRVGDTGELFF. The DNA of the CDR3 is TGTGCCAGCAGCTTCCCCGGGCGCGTCGGGGACACCGGGGAGCTGTTTTTT.

This chain connects TRBV6-5 to TRBJ2-7; 8 bases are shared with TRBD1. V was pared by 4 bases and J by 1 base, with 3 bases of the junction left unmatched. The CDR3 is 14 amino acids. Germline CDR1 reads MNHEY; CDR2 reads SVGAGI. The CDR3 loop reads CASSSGGASYEQYF. The CDR3 DNA reads TGTGCCAGCAGTTCAGGGGGCGCGTCCTACGAGCAGTACTTC.

The chain combines TRBV4-1 with TRBJ2-1, with 8 bases lining up with TRBD2. The V gene's germline CDR1 is MGHRA and CDR2 YSYEKL. Trimming cost V 3 bases and J 9 bases; bases outside gene matches: 7. The CDR3 sequence is 14 residues long. The CDR3 here is CASSQREAHGEQFF. The CDR3 DNA reads TGCGCCAGCAGCCAGCGGGAGGCCCACGGTGAGCAGTTCTTC.

V usage is TRBV2 and J usage is TRBJ1-1; the D is unclear. The V end was cut by 7 bases, the J end by 2 bases, with 11 bases between. This CDR3 has 13 residues. Per germline, CDR1 SNHLY and CDR2 FYNNEI. For the CDR3, the DNA is TGTGCCAGCAATACTGCTGGAAACACTGAAGCTTTCTTT. Protein sequence: CASNTAGNTEAFF.

The rearrangement links TRBV6-5 to TRBJ2-5, with TRBD2 matching 8 bases. V lost 6 bases and J lost 4; bases outside the gene matches: 7. Germline values: CDR1 MNHEY, CDR2 SVGAGI. The CDR3 sequence is 14 residues long. The CDR3 region is CASSPGGLGETQYF. In DNA form, the CDR3 reads TGTGCCAGCAGCCCGGGGGGACTAGGAGAGACCCAGTACTTC.

V usage is TRBV28 and J usage is TRBJ1-2, with 7 bases lining up with TRBD1. CDR1 is MDHEN and CDR2 is SYDVKM in the germline V gene. The CDR3 totals 15 residues. V was pared by 6 bases and J by 8 bases, with 15 bases of the junction left unmatched. The CDR3 sequence: CASSQDLQGSLGYTF. The CDR3 DNA is TGTGCCAGCAGCCAGGACCTACAGGGGAGTTTGGGCTACACCTTC.

The V and J genes are TRBV7-9 and TRBJ2-7; D tentatively reads TRBD1 or TRBD2 (5 bases each). The germline CDR1 and CDR2 sequences are SEHNR and FQNEAQ (reference sequence). V gave up 3 bases and J gave up 5 bases, with 11 bases separating them. This CDR3 region has 13 residues. CDR3: CASSLGVSNEQYF. CDR3 DNA: TGTGCCAGCAGCTTGGGGGTTTCCAACGAGCAGTACTTC.

The chain has TRBV9 and TRBJ2-2; unclear D gene. CDR1 SGDLS and CDR2 YYNGEE come from the germline V gene. CDR3 length: 15 amino acids. V gave up 4 bases and J gave up 1 base, with 11 bases separating them. The CDR3 sequence: CASSPSRLNTGELFF. CDR3 DNA sequence: TGTGCCAGCAGCCCTTCTCGGTTGAACACCGGGGAGCTGTTTTTT.

The genes are TRBV10-2 and TRBJ1-2; a weak D match, TRBD1 (5 bases). The germline CDR1 and CDR2 sequences are WSHSY and SAAADI. The CDR3 extends over 16 amino acids. Trimming took off 3 bases at V and 1 base at J, with 15 bases between the two ends. The CDR3 sequence is CASSDPTGDFNYGYTF. The CDR3 DNA is TGCGCCAGCAGTGACCCCACGGGGGACTTTAACTATGGCTACACCTTC.

This chain links TRBV6-5 with TRBJ1-4; D may be TRBD1 (5 bases). Looked up from germline, CDR1 is MNHEY and CDR2 is SVGAGI. Trimming pared 5 bases from V and 7 bases from J, leaving 14 bases between. The CDR3 loop spans 14 amino acids. The CDR3 protein is CASSPWTLGEKLFF. For the CDR3, the DNA is TGTGCCAGCAGTCCCTGGACATTAGGTGAAAAACTGTTTTTT.

The chain is built from TRBV4-1 and TRBJ2-5; tentatively, D is TRBD1 (5 bases). The CDR3 totals 13 residues. The germline V and J ends were trimmed by 5 bases and 7 bases, with 14 bases remaining between them. The V gene's germline CDR1 is MGHRA and CDR2 YSYEKL. The chain's CDR3 is CASSEKYQGTQYF. The CDR3 DNA reads TGCGCCAGCAGCGAAAAATACCAGGGGACCCAGTACTTC.

CDR3 DNA sequence: TGCGCCAGCAGCCAATCGAGGGGGGAATTTTCCTACGAGCAGTACTTC. Translated: CASSQSRGEFSYEQYF. The gene calls are TRBV4-1 and TRBJ2-7; D is tentatively TRBD1 or TRBD2 (6 bases each). Germline V gives CDR1 MGHRA, CDR2 YSYEKL. Trimming stripped 2 bases from V and 1 base from J, with 15 bases between. The CDR3 runs 16 residues.

This sequence joins TRBV5-1 and TRBJ2-7; D unclear. V dropped 3 bases and J dropped 2 bases, with 12 bases sitting between them. There are 14 residues in the CDR3. CDR1 and CDR2 (germline): SGHRS, YFSETQ. DNA of the CDR3: TGCGCCAGCAGCTCGTATAGAGGAACCTACGAGCAGTACTTC. Protein: CASSSYRGTYEQYF.

The chain has TRBV27 and TRBJ2-1, with D tentatively TRBD2 (6 bases). The CDR3 extends over 17 amino acids. Trimming took 6 bases from V and 6 from J, leaving 24 bases between them. Germline V CDR1 and CDR2: MNHEY, SMNVEV (reference sequence). CDR3 protein: CASRTTFHGTPGNEQFF. CDR3 nucleotide sequence: TGTGCCAGCAGAACGACTTTCCACGGGACTCCCGGCAATGAGCAGTTCTTC.

The chain uses TRBV7-3 and TRBJ1-1; D is undetermined. The CDR3 totals 13 residues. Trimming pared 2 bases from V and 3 bases from J, leaving 7 bases between. Germline-derived CDR1 and CDR2 are SGHTA and FQGTGA. CDR3 region: CASSLGVHTEAFF. The CDR3 nucleotides read TGTGCCAGCAGCTTAGGAGTACACACTGAAGCTTTCTTT.

The genes are TRBV9 and TRBJ2-5; maybe TRBD2 (7 bases). Germline V gene data show CDR1 as SGDLS and CDR2 as YYNGEE. The CDR3 consists of 16 residues. V was clipped by 2 bases and J by 1 base, with 15 bases between them. CDR3 in amino acids: CASSVFGGRSQETQYF. The CDR3 DNA reads TGTGCCAGCAGCGTCTTCGGGGGGCGGAGCCAAGAGACCCAGTACTTC. Filled out from reference TRBV9 and TRBJ2-5, the complete variable domain reads DSGVTQTPKHLITATGQRVTLRCSPRSGDLSVYWYQQSLDQGLQFLIQYYNGEERAKGNILERFSAQQFPDLHSELNLSSLELGDSALYFCASSVFGGRSQETQYFGPGTRLLVL.

The chain combines TRBV5-6 with TRBJ1-1, with D unresolved. CDR1 is SGHDT and CDR2 is YYEEEE in the germline V gene. This CDR3 is 13 amino acids long. V lost 0 bases, J lost 0 bases, and 3 bases lay in between. The CDR3 DNA is TGTGCCAGCAGCTTGGCTCTGAACACTGAAGCTTTCTTT. Translated: CASSLALNTEAFF.

The rearrangement uses TRBV28 and TRBJ2-1, with D possibly being TRBD2 (6 bases). CDR3 length equals 14 residues. With 7 bases removed from V and 5 bases from J, the gap between germline ends came to 15 bases. CDR1 is MDHEN, CDR2 SYDVKM, per germline. This chain's CDR3 is CASKKTGLHNEQFF. The CDR3 nucleotides read TGTGCCAGCAAAAAGACGGGACTTCACAATGAGCAGTTCTTC.

The chain couples TRBV5-6 to TRBJ1-5, with 7 bases matching TRBD1. The V segment lost 0 bases and the J segment 7 bases; nucleotides outside the gene matches: 4. The germline gives CDR1 SGHDT, CDR2 YYEEEE. The CDR3 is 14 amino acids. The CDR3 loop is CASSLEGAGQPQHF. CDR3 coding DNA: TGTGCCAGCAGCTTGGAGGGGGCAGGACAGCCCCAGCATTTT.

The chain links TRBV19 to TRBJ2-2; D not certain. V dropped 1 base and J dropped 5 bases, with 17 bases sitting between them. The CDR3 is made up of 17 amino acids. Germline V lookup: CDR1 LNHDA, CDR2 SQIVND (reference sequence). CDR3 protein: CASSIGRYNSYTGELFF. CDR3 DNA sequence: TGTGCCAGTAGTATAGGCAGATACAACTCATATACCGGGGAGCTGTTTTTT. The complete variable domain, with remaining parts taken from reference TRBV19 and TRBJ2-2, reads DGGITQSPKYLFRKEGQNVTLSCEQNLNHDAMYWYRQDPGQGLRLIYYSQIVNDFQKGDIAEGYSVSREKKESFPLTVTSAQKNPTAFYLCASSIGRYNSYTGELFFGEGSRLTVL.

The J gene is TRBJ2-7, the V gene TRBV30; 13 nucleotides agree with TRBD2. Trimming at V came to 5 bases and at J to 3 bases, leaving 4 bases not matched to a gene. From germline, CDR1 is GTSNPN and CDR2 SVGIG (reference sequence). The length of the CDR3 is 14 residues. The CDR3 is CAWAGLAGRYEQYF. The CDR3 nucleotides are TGTGCCTGGGCGGGACTAGCGGGGCGCTACGAGCAGTACTTC.

The rearrangement links TRBV28 to TRBJ2-5; D is undetermined. Germline-derived CDR1 and CDR2 are MDHEN and SYDVKM. V was clipped by 4 bases and J by 5 bases, with 11 bases between them. CDR3 length equals 13 residues. The CDR3 loop is CASSWAFGETQYF. CDR3 nucleotide sequence: TGTGCCAGCAGTTGGGCCTTTGGGGAGACCCAGTACTTC. Supplemented by reference TRBV28 and TRBJ2-5, the full variable domain reads DVKVTQSSRYLVKRTGEKVFLECVQDMDHENMFWYRQDPGLGLRLIYFSYDVKMKEKGDIPEGYSVSREKKERFSLILESASTNQTSMYLCASSWAFGETQYFGPGTRLLVL.

The chain joins TRBV7-8 to TRBJ2-1, with 11 bases identical to TRBD2. Germline V gene data show CDR1 as SGHVS and CDR2 as FQNEAQ. The CDR3 has 16 amino acids. V trimming: 5 bases; J trimming: 5 bases; junction bases outside the gene matches: 8. CDR3 amino acids: CASSPRLAGNHNEQFF. DNA for the CDR3: TGTGCCAGCAGCCCTAGACTAGCGGGAAACCACAATGAGCAGTTCTTC.